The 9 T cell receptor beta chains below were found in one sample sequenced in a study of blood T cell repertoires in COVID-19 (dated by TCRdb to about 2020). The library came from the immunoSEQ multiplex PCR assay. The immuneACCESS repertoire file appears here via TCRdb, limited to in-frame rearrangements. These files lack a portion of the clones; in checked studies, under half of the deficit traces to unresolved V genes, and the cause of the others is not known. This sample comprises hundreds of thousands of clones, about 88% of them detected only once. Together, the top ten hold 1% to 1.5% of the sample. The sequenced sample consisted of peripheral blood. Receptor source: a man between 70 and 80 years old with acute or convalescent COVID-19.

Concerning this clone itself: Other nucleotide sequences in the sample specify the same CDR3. As DNA, the CDR3 is TGTGCCAGTAGTATCCGGGGTACAGATACGCAGTATTTT. It translates to CASSIRGTDTQYF. The chain has TRBV19 and TRBJ2-3, with a weak D call TRBD2 (5 bases). Trimming shortened V by 3 bases and J by 3 bases, and 7 bases separated the two germline ends. Germline CDR1 LNHDA, CDR2 SQIVND (reference sequence). The CDR3 extends over 13 amino acids.

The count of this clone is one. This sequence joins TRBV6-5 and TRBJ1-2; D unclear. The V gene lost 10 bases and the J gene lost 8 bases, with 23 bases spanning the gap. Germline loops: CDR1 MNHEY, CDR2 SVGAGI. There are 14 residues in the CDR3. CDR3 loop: CAISISPRVYGYTF. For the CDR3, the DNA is TGTGCCATCTCAATTTCCCCTCGGGTATACGGCTACACCTTC.

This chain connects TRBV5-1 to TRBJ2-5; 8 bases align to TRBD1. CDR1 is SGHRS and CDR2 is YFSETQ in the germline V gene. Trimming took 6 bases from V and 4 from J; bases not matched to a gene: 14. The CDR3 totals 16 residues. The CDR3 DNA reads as TGCGCCAGCACCATCTCGTACAGGGGGAAAGGAGAGACCCAGTACTTC. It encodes CASTISYRGKGETQYF.

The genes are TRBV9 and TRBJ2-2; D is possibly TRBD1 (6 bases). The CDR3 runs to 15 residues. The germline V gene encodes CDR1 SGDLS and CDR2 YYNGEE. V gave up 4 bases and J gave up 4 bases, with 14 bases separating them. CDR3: CASSPRQALTGELFF. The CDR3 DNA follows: TGTGCCAGCAGCCCCCGACAGGCACTCACCGGGGAGCTGTTTTTT. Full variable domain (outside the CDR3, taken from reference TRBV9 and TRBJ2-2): DSGVTQTPKHLITATGQRVTLRCSPRSGDLSVYWYQQSLDQGLQFLIQYYNGEERAKGNILERFSAQQFPDLHSELNLSSLELGDSALYFCASSPRQALTGELFFGEGSRLTVL.

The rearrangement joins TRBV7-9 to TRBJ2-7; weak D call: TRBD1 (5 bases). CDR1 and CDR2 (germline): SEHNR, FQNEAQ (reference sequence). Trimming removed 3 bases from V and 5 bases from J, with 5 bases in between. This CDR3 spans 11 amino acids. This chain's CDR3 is CASSLTDEQYF. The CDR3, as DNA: TGTGCCAGCAGCTTGACAGACGAGCAGTACTTC.

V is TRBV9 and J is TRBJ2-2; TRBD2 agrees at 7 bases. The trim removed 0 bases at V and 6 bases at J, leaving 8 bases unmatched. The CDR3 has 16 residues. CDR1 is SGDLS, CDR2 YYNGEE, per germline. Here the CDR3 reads CASSVAGGSNAGELFF. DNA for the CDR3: TGTGCCAGCAGCGTAGCTGGCGGGAGTAATGCCGGGGAGCTGTTTTTT.

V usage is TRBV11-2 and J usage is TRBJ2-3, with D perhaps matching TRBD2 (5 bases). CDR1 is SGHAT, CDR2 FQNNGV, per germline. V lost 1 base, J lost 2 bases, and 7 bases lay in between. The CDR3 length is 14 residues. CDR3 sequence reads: CASSLGDYTDTQYF. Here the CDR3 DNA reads TGTGCCAGCAGCTTAGGAGACTACACAGATACGCAGTATTTT. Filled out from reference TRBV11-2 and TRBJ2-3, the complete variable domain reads EAGVAQSPRYKIIEKRQSVAFWCNPISGHATLYWYQQILGQGPKLLIQFQNNGVVDDSQLPKDRFSAERLKGVDSTLKIQPAKLEDSAVYLCASSLGDYTDTQYFGPGTRLTVL.

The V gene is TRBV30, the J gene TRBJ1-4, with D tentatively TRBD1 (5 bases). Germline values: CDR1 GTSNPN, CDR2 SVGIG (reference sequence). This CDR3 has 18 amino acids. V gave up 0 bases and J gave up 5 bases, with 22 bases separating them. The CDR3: CAWSVGPGGWRGNEKLFF. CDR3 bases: TGTGCCTGGAGTGTAGGTCCTGGAGGGTGGAGGGGAAATGAAAAACTGTTTTTT.

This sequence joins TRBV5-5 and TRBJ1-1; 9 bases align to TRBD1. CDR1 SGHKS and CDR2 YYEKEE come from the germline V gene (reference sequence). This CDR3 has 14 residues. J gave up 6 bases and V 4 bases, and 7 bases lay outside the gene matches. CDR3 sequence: CASSTGQGSSEAFF. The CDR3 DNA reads TGTGCCAGCAGCACAGGACAGGGGTCGTCTGAAGCTTTCTTT.